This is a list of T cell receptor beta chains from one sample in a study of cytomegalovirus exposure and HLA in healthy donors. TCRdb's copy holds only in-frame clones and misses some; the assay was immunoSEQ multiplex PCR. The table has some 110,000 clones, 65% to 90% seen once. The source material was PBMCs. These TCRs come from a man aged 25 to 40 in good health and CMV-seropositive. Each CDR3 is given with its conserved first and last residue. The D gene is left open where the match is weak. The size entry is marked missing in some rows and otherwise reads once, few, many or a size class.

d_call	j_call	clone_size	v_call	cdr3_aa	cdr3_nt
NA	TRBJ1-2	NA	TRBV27	CASSLGFGGLNYGYTF	TGTGCCAGCAGTTTAGGGTTTGGGGGCCTGAACTATGGCTACACCTTC
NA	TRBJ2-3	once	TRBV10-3	CAISDRGTDTQYF	TGTGCCATCAGTGATCGGGGGACAGATACGCAGTATTTT
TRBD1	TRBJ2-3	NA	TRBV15	CATSTGQDLDTQYF	TGTGCCACCAGCACGGGACAGGACCTCGATACGCAGTATTTT
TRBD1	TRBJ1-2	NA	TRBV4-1	CASSREGQFVGYTF	TGCGCCAGCAGCCGAGAGGGACAGTTCGTCGGCTACACCTTC
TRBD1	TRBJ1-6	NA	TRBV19	CASNPTQGNSPLHF	TGTGCCAGTAACCCAACACAGGGGAATTCACCCCTCCACTTT
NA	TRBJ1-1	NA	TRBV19	CASRGEANTEAFF	TGTGCCAGTCGGGGGGAAGCGAACACTGAAGCTTTCTTT
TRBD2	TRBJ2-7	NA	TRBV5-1	CASRSRTSDYEQYF	TGCGCCAGTCGCTCCAGGACTAGCGATTACGAGCAGTACTTC
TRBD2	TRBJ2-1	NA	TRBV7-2	CASSLARAGYNEQFF	TGTGCCAGCAGCTTAGCTCGAGCGGGGTACAATGAGCAGTTCTTC
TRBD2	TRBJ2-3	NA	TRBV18	CASSPTSGVRTDTQYF	TGTGCCAGCTCACCTACTAGCGGAGTCCGCACAGATACGCAGTATTTT
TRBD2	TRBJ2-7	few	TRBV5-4	CASSLDGGGNYEQYF	TGTGCCAGCAGCTTGGACGGCGGGGGGAACTACGAGCAGTACTTC
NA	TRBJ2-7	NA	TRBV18	CASSLLEGALEQYF	TGTGCCAGCTCATTGCTGGAGGGGGCGCTTGAGCAGTACTTC
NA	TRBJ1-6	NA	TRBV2	CASSLQGYNSPLHF	TGTGCCAGCAGTTTACAGGGTTATAATTCACCCCTCCACTTT
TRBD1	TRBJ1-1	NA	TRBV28	CASNSGPGQGNTEAFF	TGTGCCAGCAATAGCGGCCCGGGACAGGGAAACACTGAAGCTTTCTTT
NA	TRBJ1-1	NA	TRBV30	CAWRRGRGNTEAFF	TGTGCCTGGAGGCGGGGGCGGGGGAACACTGAAGCTTTCTTT
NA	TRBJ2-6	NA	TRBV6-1	CASSERGGAAGANVLTF	TGTGCCAGCAGTGAAAGAGGGGGGGCGGCCGGGGCCAACGTCCTGACTTTC
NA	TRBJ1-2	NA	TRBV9	CASSPQNYGYTF	TGTGCCAGCAGCCCCCAGAACTATGGCTACACCTTC
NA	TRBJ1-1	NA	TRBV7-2	CASRVTLNTEAFF	TGTGCCAGCAGGGTGACACTGAACACTGAAGCTTTCTTT
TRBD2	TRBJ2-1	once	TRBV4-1	CASSQGRGGKNYNEQFF	TGCGCCAGCAGCCAAGGGCGGGGGGGAAAAAACTACAATGAGCAGTTCTTC
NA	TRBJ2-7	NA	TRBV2	CASGLLANYEQYF	TGTGCCAGCGGTTTGCTAGCTAACTACGAGCAGTACTTC
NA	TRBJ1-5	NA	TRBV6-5	CASSLRESQPQHF	TGTGCCAGCAGTCTCAGGGAAAGTCAGCCCCAGCATTTT
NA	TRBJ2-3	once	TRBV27	CASSFTGTDTQYF	TGTGCCAGCAGTTTCACTGGCACAGATACGCAGTATTTT
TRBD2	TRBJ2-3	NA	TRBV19	CASSPTRGGTDTQYF	TGTGCCAGTAGTCCCACCCGCGGGGGTACTGATACGCAGTATTTT
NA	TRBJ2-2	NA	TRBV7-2	CASSLVRAARELFF	TGTGCCAGCAGCTTAGTCAGGGCGGCCAGGGAGCTGTTTTTT
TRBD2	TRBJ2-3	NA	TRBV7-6	CASSLVSGGADTQYF	TGTGCCAGCAGCTTAGTTAGCGGGGGGGCAGATACGCAGTATTTT
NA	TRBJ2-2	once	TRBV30	CAWSVLGELFF	TGTGCCTGGAGTGTCCTCGGGGAGCTGTTTTTT
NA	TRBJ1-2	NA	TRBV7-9	CASSLDGGGYGYTF	TGTGCCAGCAGCTTAGATGGGGGAGGCTATGGCTACACCTTC
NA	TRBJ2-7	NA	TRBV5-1	CASSSWVAQPQYF	TGCGCCAGCAGCTCCTGGGTAGCTCAACCTCAGTACTTC
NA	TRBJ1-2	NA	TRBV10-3	CAISERDGYGYTF	TGTGCCATCAGTGAGCGGGATGGCTATGGCTACACCTTC
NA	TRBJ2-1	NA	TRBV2	CASSPLAGEQFF	TGTGCCAGCAGTCCACTAGCCGGTGAGCAGTTCTTC
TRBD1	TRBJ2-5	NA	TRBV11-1	CASSPWTGYQETQYF	TGTGCCAGCAGCCCCTGGACAGGGTACCAAGAGACCCAGTACTTC
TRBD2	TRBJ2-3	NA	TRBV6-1	CASSEIEAGGTDTQYF	TGTGCCAGCAGTGAAATCGAAGCGGGGGGCACAGATACGCAGTATTTT
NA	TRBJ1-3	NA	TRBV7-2	CASSLDRASSGNTIYF	TGTGCCAGCAGCTTAGACAGGGCTAGCTCTGGAAACACCATATATTTT
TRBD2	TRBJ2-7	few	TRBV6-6	CASSLGGQEYF	TGTGCCAGCAGTCTGGGAGGGCAGGAGTACTTC
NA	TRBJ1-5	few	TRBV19	CASSMTTPGPQHF	TGTGCCAGTAGTATGACGACCCCGGGGCCCCAGCATTTT
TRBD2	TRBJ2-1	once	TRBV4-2	CASSQKRGAVEQFF	TGTGCCAGCAGCCAAAAGCGGGGGGCCGTCGAGCAGTTCTTC
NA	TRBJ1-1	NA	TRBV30	CAWSVRGNTEAFF	TGTGCCTGGAGTGTACGGGGGAACACTGAAGCTTTCTTT
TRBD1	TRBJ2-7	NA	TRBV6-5	CASSYGTGAYEQYF	TGTGCCAGCAGTTACGGGACAGGGGCCTACGAGCAGTACTTC
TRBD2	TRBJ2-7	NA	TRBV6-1	CASSEVGLPSYEQYF	TGTGCCAGCAGTGAAGTGGGACTACCTAGCTACGAGCAGTACTTC
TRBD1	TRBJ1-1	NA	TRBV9	CASSGRDSEAFF	TGTGCCAGCAGCGGCCGGGACAGTGAAGCTTTCTTT
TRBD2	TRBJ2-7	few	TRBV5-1	CASSVPGTSGGPITYEQYF	TGCGCCAGCAGCGTTCCCGGGACTAGCGGGGGGCCGATTACCTACGAGCAGTACTTC
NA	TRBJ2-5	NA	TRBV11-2	CASSLVALKGETQYF	TGTGCCAGCAGCTTAGTAGCTTTAAAGGGGGAGACCCAGTACTTC
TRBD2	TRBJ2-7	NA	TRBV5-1	CASSSSGGMYEQYF	TGCGCCAGCAGCTCTAGCGGGGGCATGTACGAGCAGTACTTC
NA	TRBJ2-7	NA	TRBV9	CASSVGGLNYEQYF	TGTGCCAGCAGCGTAGGCGGGCTAAACTACGAGCAGTACTTC
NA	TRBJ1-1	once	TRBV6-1	CASSTGNTEAFF	TGTGCCAGTAGTACAGGGAACACTGAAGCTTTCTTT
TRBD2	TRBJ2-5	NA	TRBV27	CASSPQRGGQETQYF	TGTGCCAGCAGTCCCCAGCGGGGAGGGCAAGAGACCCAGTACTTC
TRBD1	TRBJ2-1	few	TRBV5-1	CASSGEDRVHNEQFF	TGCGCCAGCAGCGGGGAAGACAGGGTCCACAATGAGCAGTTCTTC
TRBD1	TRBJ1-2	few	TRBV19	CASSMSGRGRGGYTF	TGTGCCAGTAGTATGTCAGGAAGGGGGCGAGGCGGCTACACCTTC
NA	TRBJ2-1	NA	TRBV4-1	CASSHRTVGSYNEQFF	TGCGCCAGCAGCCATAGGACAGTCGGCTCCTACAATGAGCAGTTCTTC
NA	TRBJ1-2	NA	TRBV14	CASSYDSRRDYGYTF	TGTGCCAGCAGCTATGACTCCCGGCGGGACTATGGCTACACCTTC
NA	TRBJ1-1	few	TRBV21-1	CASTQWWLGGGKHTEAFF	TGTGCCAGCACGCAATGGTGGTTAGGGGGGGGGAAGCACACTGAAGCTTTCTTT
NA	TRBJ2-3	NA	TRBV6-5	CASSYTLGLSTDTQYF	TGTGCCAGCAGTTACACCCTCGGTCTGTCCACAGATACGCAGTATTTT
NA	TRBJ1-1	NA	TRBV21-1	CASSKARRDRRTEAFF	TGTGCCAGCAGCAAAGCAAGGAGGGACAGACGCACTGAAGCTTTCTTT
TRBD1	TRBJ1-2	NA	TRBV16	CASSLMGQSYGYTF	TGTGCCAGCAGCCTCATGGGACAGTCCTATGGCTACACCTTC
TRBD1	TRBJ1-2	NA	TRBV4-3	CASSQDRVQGAGYTF	TGCGCCAGCAGCCAAGATAGGGTACAGGGGGCTGGCTACACCTTC